Below, 4 T cell receptor beta chains from the same sample are listed, as sequenced in a study of T cell responses to AZD1222 COVID-19 vaccine (dated by TCRdb to the early 2020s). What the time point label conveys for this sample: baseline before first vaccination. Libraries were made using the immunoSEQ multiplex PCR assay. TCRdb provides this immuneACCESS table in a form limited to in-frame rearrangements. Some clones are lacking; in checked studies, under half of them reflect an unresolved V gene, and why the rest are absent is not known. The sample table holds over 120,000 clones, of which roughly nine tenths were seen once. The ten largest make up more than 1.5% of the sample. Material: peripheral blood, obtained on day 0 of AZD1222 vaccination. The receptors derive from an adult in good health.

This chain links TRBV28 with TRBJ1-5; D uncertain. The CDR3 contains 14 residues. Trimming took off 7 bases at V and 3 bases at J, with 13 bases between the two ends. Germline CDR1 reads MDHEN; CDR2 reads SYDVKM. DNA of the CDR3: TGTGCCAGCACGAGGGCAGGCTTCAATCAGCCCCAGCATTTT. Protein: CASTRAGFNQPQHF.

V usage is TRBV14 and J usage is TRBJ1-1, with a possible D match to TRBD1 (6 bases). The CDR3 contains 14 residues. Trimming shortened V by 4 bases and J by 8 bases, and 17 bases separated the two germline ends. Germline assignment: CDR1 SGHDN and CDR2 FVKESK. CDR3 protein: CASSPQLGGTEAFF. The CDR3 region has the DNA TGTGCCAGCAGCCCTCAGCTGGGCGGGACAGAAGCTTTCTTT.

This clone is a singleton in its sample. The V gene is TRBV4-1, the J gene TRBJ2-5; TRBD1 is a possible D gene (5 bases). Per the germline V gene, CDR1 is MGHRA and CDR2 is YSYEKL. The CDR3 has 15 residues. V was trimmed by 0 bases and J by 2 bases, leaving 10 bases between them. For the CDR3, the DNA is TGCGCCAGCAGCCAAGAACGGACACCTCAAGAGACCCAGTACTTC. Translating gives CASSQERTPQETQYF.

This chain joins TRBV30 and TRBJ1-6, with no clear D. V was shortened by 3 bases and J by 9 bases, with 6 bases between the two germline ends. This CDR3 comprises 11 residues. Germline CDR1 is GTSNPN and CDR2 is SVGIG (reference sequence). The CDR3 sequence: CAWSWGSPLHF. Here the CDR3 DNA reads TGTGCCTGGAGCTGGGGTTCACCCCTCCACTTT.